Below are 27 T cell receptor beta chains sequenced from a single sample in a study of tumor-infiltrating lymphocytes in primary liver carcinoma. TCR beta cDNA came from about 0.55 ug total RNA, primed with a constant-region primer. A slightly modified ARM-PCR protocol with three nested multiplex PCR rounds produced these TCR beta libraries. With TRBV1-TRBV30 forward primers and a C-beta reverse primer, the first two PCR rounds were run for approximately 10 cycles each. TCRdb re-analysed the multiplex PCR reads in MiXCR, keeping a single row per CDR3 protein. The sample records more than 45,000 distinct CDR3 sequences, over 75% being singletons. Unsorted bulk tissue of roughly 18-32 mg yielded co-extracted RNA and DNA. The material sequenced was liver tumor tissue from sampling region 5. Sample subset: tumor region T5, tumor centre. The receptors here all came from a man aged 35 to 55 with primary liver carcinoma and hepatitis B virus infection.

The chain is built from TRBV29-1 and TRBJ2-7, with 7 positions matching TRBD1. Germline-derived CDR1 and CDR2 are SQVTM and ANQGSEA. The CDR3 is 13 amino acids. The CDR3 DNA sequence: TGCGGTGTTGCCCCGACAGGGCTCCACGTGCAGTACTTC. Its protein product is CGVAPTGLHVQYF.

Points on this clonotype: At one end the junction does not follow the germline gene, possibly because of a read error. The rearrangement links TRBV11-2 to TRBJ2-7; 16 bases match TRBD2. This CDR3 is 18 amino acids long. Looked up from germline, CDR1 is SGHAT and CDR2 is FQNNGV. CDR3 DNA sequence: TGTGCCTGCAGCTCTGAAGGGACTAGCGGGAGGGCTTCCTACGAGCACTACTTC. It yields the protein CACSSEGTSGRASYEHYF.

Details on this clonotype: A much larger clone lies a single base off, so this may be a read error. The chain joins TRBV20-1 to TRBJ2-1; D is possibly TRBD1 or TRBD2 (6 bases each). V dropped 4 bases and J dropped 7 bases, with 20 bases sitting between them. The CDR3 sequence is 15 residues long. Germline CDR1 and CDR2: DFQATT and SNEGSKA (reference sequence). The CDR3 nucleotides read TGCAGTGCTACCCCGGGGGCCCTTTTCAAGAATGAGCAGTTCTTC. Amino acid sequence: CSATPGALFKNEQFF.

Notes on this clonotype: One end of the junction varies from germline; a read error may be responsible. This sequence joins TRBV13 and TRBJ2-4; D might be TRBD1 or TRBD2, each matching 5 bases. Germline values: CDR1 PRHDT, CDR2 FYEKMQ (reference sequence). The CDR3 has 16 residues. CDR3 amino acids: CVSSLGTGRLQNIQYF. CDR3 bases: TGTGTCAGCAGCCTAGGGACGGGACGGCTACAAAACATCCAGTACTTC.

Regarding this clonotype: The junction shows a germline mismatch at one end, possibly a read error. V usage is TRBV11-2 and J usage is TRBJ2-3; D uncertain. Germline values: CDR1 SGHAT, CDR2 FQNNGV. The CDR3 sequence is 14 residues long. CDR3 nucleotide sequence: TGTGCTAGCAGCTTAAACCTACATGGGGATACGCAGTATTTT. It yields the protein CASSLNLHGDTQYF.

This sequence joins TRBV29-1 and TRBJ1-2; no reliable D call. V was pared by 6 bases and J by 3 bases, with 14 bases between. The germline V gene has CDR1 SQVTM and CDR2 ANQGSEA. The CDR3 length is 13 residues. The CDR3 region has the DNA TGCAGCGTGTATCTAGCTTGCGACTATGGCTACACCTTC. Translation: CSVYLACDYGYTF.

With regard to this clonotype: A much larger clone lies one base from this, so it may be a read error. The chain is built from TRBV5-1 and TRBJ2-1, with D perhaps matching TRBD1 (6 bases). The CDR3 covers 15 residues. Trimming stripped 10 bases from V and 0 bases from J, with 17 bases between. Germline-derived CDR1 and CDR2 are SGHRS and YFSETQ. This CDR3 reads CARGTQGSSYNEQFF. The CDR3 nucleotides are TGCGCCCGCGGCACCCAGGGGTCCTCCTACAATGAGCAGTTCTTC.

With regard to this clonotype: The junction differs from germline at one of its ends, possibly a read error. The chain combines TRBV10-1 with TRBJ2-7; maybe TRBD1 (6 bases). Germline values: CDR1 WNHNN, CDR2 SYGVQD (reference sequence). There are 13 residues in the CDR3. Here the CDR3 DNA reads TGCGCCAGCACCGCAATCCTAGGGGGTGACCAGCACTTC. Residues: CASTAILGGDQHF.

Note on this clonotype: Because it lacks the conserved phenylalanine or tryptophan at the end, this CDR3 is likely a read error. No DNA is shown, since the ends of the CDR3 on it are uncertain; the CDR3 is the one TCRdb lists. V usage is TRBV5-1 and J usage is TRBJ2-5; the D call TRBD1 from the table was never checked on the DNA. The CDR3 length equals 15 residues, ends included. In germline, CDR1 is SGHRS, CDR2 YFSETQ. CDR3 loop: CASSQTGGEQETQYY.

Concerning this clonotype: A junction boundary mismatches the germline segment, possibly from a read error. The CDR3 DNA sequence: TGTGCCAGCAGCCCGAGAGTTTTTGGCAATGATCAGTTCTTC. Protein product: CASSPRVFGNDQFF. This sequence joins TRBV14 and TRBJ2-1; the D is unclear. This CDR3 contains 14 residues. Germline V CDR1 and CDR2: SGHDN, FVKESK.

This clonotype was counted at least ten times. This CDR3 is CASSQGQQAEAFF. The CDR3 bases are TGTGCCAGCAGCCAAGGACAACAGGCGGAGGCTTTCTTT. This chain connects TRBV6-2 or TRBV6-3 to TRBJ1-1; D is perhaps TRBD1 (5 bases). The germline V and J ends were trimmed by 6 bases and 11 bases, with 19 bases remaining between them. The V gene's germline CDR1 is MNHEY and CDR2 SVGEGT. This CDR3 spans 13 amino acids.

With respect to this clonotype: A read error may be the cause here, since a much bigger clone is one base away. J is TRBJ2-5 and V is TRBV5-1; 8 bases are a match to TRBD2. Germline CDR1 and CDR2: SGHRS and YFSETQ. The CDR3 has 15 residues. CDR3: CAGSLDGRARETQYF. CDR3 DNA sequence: TGCGCCGGCAGCTTGGACGGGAGGGCCCGAGAGACCCAGTACTTC.

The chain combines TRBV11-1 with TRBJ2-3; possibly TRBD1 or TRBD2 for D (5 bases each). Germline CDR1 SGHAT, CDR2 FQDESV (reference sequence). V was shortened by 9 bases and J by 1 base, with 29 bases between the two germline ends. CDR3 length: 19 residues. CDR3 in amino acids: CASGSGGSSVGVRTDTQYF. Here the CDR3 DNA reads TGTGCCAGTGGCTCTGGGGGAAGCTCTGTTGGAGTCCGCACAGATACGCAGTATTTT.

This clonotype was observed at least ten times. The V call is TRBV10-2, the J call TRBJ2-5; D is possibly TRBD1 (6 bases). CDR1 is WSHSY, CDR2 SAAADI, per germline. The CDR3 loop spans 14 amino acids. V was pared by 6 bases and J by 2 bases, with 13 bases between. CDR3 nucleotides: TGCGCCAGCAGCAGAGGGGGTGGTCAAGAGACCCAGTACTTC. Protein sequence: CASSRGGGQETQYF.

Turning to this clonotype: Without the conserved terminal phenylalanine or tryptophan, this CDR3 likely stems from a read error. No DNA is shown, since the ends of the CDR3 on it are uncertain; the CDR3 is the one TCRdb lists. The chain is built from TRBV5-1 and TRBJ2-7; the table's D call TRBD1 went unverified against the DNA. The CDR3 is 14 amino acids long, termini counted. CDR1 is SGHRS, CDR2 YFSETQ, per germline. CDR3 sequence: CASSSRANLYEQCL.

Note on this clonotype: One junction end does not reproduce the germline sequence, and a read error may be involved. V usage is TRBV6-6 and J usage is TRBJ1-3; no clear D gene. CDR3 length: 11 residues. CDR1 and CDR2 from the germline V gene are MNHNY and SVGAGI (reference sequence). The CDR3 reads CASSAGNTLYF. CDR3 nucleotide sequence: TGCGCCAGCTCGGCTGGAAACACCTTATATTTT.

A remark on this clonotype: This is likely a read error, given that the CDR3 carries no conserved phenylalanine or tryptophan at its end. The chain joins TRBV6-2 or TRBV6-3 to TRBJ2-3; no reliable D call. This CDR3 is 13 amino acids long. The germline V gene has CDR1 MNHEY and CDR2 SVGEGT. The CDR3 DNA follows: TGTGCCAGCAGTTACTCCGGAACAGATACACAGTATTTA. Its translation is CASSYSGTDTQYL.

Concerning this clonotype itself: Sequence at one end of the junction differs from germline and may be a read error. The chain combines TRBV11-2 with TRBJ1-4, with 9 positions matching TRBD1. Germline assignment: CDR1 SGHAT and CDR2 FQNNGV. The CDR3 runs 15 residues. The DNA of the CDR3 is TGTACCAGCAGTCCCGGGACAGGGCTAAATGAAAAACTGTTTTTT. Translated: CTSSPGTGLNEKLFF.

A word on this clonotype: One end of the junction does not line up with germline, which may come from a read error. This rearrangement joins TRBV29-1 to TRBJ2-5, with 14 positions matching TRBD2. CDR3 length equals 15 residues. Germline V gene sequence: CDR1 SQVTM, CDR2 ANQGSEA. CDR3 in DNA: TGCACCGTTGGGGGGACTAGCGGGAGTAGGGAGACCCAGTACTTC. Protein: CTVGGTSGSRETQYF. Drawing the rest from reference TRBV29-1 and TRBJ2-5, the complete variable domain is SAVISQKPSRDICQRGTSLTIQCQVDSQVTMMFWYRQQPGQSLTLIATANQGSEATYESGFVIDKFPISRPNLTFSTLTVSNMSPEDSSIYLCTVGGTSGSRETQYFGPGTRLLVL.

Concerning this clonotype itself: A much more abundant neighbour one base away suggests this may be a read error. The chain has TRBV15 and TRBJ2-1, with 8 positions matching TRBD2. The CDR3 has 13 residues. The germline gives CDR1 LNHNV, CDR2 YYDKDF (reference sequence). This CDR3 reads CTTSRGLAGEQFF. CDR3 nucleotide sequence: TGTACCACCAGCAGAGGACTAGCTGGGGAGCAGTTCTTC.

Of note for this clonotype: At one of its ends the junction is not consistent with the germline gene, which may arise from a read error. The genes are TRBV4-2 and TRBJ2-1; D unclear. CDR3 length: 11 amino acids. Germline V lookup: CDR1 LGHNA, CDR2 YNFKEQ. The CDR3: CASSHADEEFF. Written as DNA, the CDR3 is TGTGCAAGCAGCCATGCTGATGAGGAGTTCTTC.

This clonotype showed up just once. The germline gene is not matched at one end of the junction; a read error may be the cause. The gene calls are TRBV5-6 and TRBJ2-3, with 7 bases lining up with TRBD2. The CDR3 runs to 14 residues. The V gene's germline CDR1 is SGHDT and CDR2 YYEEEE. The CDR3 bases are TGTGCTAGCAGCCCCGGGACTATAGAGGATGCGCAGTATTTT. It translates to CASSPGTIEDAQYF.

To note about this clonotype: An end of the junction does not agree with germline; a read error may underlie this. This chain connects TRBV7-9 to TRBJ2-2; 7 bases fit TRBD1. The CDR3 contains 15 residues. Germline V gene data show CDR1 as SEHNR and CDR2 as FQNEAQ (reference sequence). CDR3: CDSSRDRENTAELFF. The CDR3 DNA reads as TGTGACAGCAGCCGTGACAGGGAGAACACCGCGGAGCTGTTTTTT.

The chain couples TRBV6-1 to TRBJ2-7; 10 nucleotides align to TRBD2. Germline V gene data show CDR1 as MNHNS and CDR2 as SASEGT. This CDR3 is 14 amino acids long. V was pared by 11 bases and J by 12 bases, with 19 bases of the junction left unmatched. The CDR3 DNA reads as TGTGCCGGCAAGCCAGGACTAGCGGCCCCAGTCGGGTACTTC. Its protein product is CAGKPGLAAPVGYF.

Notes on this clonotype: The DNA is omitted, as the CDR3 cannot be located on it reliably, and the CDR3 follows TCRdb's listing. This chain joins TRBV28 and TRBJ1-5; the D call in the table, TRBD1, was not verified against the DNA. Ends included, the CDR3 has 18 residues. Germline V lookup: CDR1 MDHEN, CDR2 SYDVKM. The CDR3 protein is CASNLPNWAGGSNQPQHF.

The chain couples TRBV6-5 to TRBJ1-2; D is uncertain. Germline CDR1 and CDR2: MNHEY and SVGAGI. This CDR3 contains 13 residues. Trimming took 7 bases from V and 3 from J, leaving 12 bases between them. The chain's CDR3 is CASTLSRDYGYTF. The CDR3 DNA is TGTGCCAGCACCCTCAGTCGAGACTATGGCTACACCTTC.

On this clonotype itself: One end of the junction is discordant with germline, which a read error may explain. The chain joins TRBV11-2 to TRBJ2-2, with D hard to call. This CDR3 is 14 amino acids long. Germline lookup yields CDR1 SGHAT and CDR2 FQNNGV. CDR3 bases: TGTGTCAGCCGCTTAGAAAGTCACACCGGGGAGCTGTTTTTT. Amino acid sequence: CVSRLESHTGELFF.